One and the same sample provided the 20 T cell receptor beta chains below, sequenced in a study of cytomegalovirus exposure and HLA in healthy donors. A multiplex PCR was run with 60 Vbeta primers and 13 Jbeta primers. Some clones are missing from TCRdb's copy, which holds only in-frame ones; the method was immunoSEQ multiplex PCR. The table lists hundreds of thousands of clones, over 75% of them singletons, with 1.5% to 2% in the top ten. Sequenced input: PBMCs. The receptors shown here come from a male donor in good health and CMV-seronegative.

This clone was observed a few times. V gene TRBV18 combines with J gene TRBJ2-7; 9 bases align to TRBD1. Per the germline V gene, CDR1 is KGHSH and CDR2 is LQKENI. After removal of 1 base from V and 3 bases from J, the junction contained 4 bases not matched to a gene. The CDR3 is 15 residues long. The CDR3 region has the DNA TGTGCCAGCTCACCACGGACAGGGGATCTCTACGAGCAGTACTTC. It codes for CASSPRTGDLYEQYF.

The rearrangement joins TRBV10-3 to TRBJ2-1; TRBD1 agrees at 10 bases. V shed 6 bases, J shed 0 bases, and the junction held 5 bases outside the gene matches. The CDR3 runs 16 residues. In germline, CDR1 is ENHRY, CDR2 SYGVKD. CDR3 in DNA: TGTGCCATCAGGGGTCGGACAGGGGGCTCCTACAATGAGCAGTTCTTC. Translating it yields CAIRGRTGGSYNEQFF.

The genes are TRBV4-3 and TRBJ1-2; D is uncertain. V was cut by 1 base and J by 8 bases, with 8 bases left in between. Germline loops: CDR1 LGHNA, CDR2 YSLEER. The CDR3 spans 12 residues. CDR3 region: CASSQGGSGYTF. CDR3 bases: TGCGCCAGCAGCCAAGGAGGTAGCGGCTACACCTTC.

This clone has only one observation. DNA of the CDR3: TGTGCCAGCAGCTCCTCCGGGACAGGGCCCTACGAGCAGTACTTC. Amino acids: CASSSSGTGPYEQYF. V usage is TRBV7-8 and J usage is TRBJ2-7; 9 bases map to TRBD1. V lost 4 bases, J lost 2 bases, and 6 bases stayed unmatched. The germline V gene has CDR1 SGHVS and CDR2 FQNEAQ. The CDR3 runs to 15 residues. The whole variable domain, filled in from reference TRBV7-8 and TRBJ2-7, reads GAGVSQSPRYKVAKRGQDVALRCDPISGHVSLFWYQQALGQGPEFLTYFQNEAQLDKSGLPSDRFFAERPEGSVSTLKIQRTQQEDSAVYLCASSSSGTGPYEQYFGPGTRLTVT.

This clone was observed a handful of times. The CDR3 spells CASSLAELQVGYSPLHF. The CDR3 DNA sequence: TGTGCCAGCAGCTTAGCTGAACTACAAGTAGGATATTCACCCCTCCACTTT. V is TRBV7-8 and J is TRBJ1-6; no firm D call. Germline CDR1 SGHVS, CDR2 FQNEAQ. Deletions cut 0 bases from V and 8 bases from J, with 17 bases between. There are 17 residues in the CDR3. The whole variable domain, remainder taken from reference TRBV7-8 and TRBJ1-6, is GAGVSQSPRYKVAKRGQDVALRCDPISGHVSLFWYQQALGQGPEFLTYFQNEAQLDKSGLPSDRFFAERPEGSVSTLKIQRTQQEDSAVYLCASSLAELQVGYSPLHFGNGTRLTVT.

V and J are TRBV29-1 and TRBJ2-7; D is perhaps TRBD1 (6 bases). With 6 bases removed from V and 7 bases from J, the gap between germline ends came to 13 bases. From germline, CDR1 is SQVTM and CDR2 ANQGSEA. The CDR3 consists of 11 residues. The CDR3: CSVGDIVEQYF. The CDR3 DNA is TGCAGCGTCGGGGACATTGTGGAGCAGTACTTC.

The chain employs TRBV7-3 and TRBJ2-3; 9 bases fit TRBD1. Per the germline V gene, CDR1 is SGHTA and CDR2 is FQGTGA. The CDR3 runs to 15 residues. Trimming cost V 4 bases and J 5 bases; bases outside gene matches: 7. CDR3 DNA sequence: TGTGCCAGCAGCTACACAGGGGGCACAGGAGATACGCAGTATTTT. This sequence encodes CASSYTGGTGDTQYF.

The chain recombines TRBV28 with TRBJ2-1; D is uncertain. This CDR3 comprises 15 residues. The V gene lost 6 bases and the J gene lost 4 bases, with 16 bases spanning the gap. Germline assignment: CDR1 MDHEN and CDR2 SYDVKM. The DNA of the CDR3 is TGTGCCAGCAGAAGACATGGGCTTGGGTACAATGAGCAGTTCTTC. Its protein is CASRRHGLGYNEQFF.

V and J are TRBV7-2 and TRBJ2-7; 7 positions agree with TRBD2. J gave up 6 bases and V 5 bases, and 13 bases lay outside the gene matches. Germline assignment: CDR1 SGHTA and CDR2 FQGNSA. The CDR3 spans 15 residues. The CDR3 DNA reads TGTGCCAGCAGCCAGCGGCGGGGGTTAGGGGTCGAGCAGTACTTC. It is translated as CASSQRRGLGVEQYF. Together with reference TRBV7-2 and TRBJ2-7, the CDR3 gives the full variable domain: GAGVSQSPSNKVTEKGKDVELRCDPISGHTALYWYRQSLGQGLEFLIYFQGNSAPDKSGLPSDRFSAERTGGSVSTLTIQRTQQEDSAVYLCASSQRRGLGVEQYFGPGTRLTVT.

The chain employs TRBV27 and TRBJ1-1, with 12 bases that match TRBD1. Per the germline V gene, CDR1 is MNHEY and CDR2 is SMNVEV (reference sequence). V lost 7 bases and J lost 4; bases outside the gene matches: 7. CDR3 size: 15 residues. CDR3 bases: TGTGCCAGCACAGGGACAGGGGGCAGGGGCACTGAAGCTTTCTTT. This codes for CASTGTGGRGTEAFF.

The CDR3 sequence: CATSEGPGGGNYGYTF. DNA of the CDR3: TGTGCCACCAGCGAGGGGCCAGGGGGAGGTAACTATGGCTACACCTTC. This chain links TRBV15 with TRBJ1-2; TRBD1 aligns across 7 bases. The CDR3 consists of 16 residues. The germline V gene has CDR1 LNHNV and CDR2 YYDKDF (reference sequence). The ends lost 5 bases at V and 1 base at J; junction bases unmatched: 10. The full variable domain, completed using reference TRBV15 and TRBJ1-2, is DAMVIQNPRYQVTQFGKPVTLSCSQTLNHNVMYWYQQKSSQAPKLLFHYYDKDFNNEADTPDNFQSRRPNTSFCFLDIRSPGLGDTAMYLCATSEGPGGGNYGYTFGSGTRLTVV.

The chain is built from TRBV7-3 and TRBJ2-6; possible D gene TRBD1, 6 bases. Between the trimmed V and J ends, which lost 2 bases and 0 bases, there was a span of 11 bases. The germline V gene has CDR1 SGHTA and CDR2 FQGTGA. The CDR3 length is 17 residues. Here the CDR3 reads CASSLRIGGSGANVLTF. As DNA, the CDR3 is TGTGCCAGCAGCTTACGGATAGGGGGCTCTGGGGCCAACGTCCTGACTTTC. The full variable domain, with the rest looked up from reference TRBV7-3 and TRBJ2-6, is GAGVSQTPSNKVTEKGKYVELRCDPISGHTALYWYRQSLGQGPEFLIYFQGTGAADDSGLPNDRFFAVRPEGSVSTLKIQRTERGDSAVYLCASSLRIGGSGANVLTFGAGSRLTVL.

This rearrangement joins TRBV25-1 to TRBJ2-1; TRBD1 agrees at 10 bases. Germline loops: CDR1 MGHDK, CDR2 SYGVNS. The CDR3 spans 15 residues. Trimming removed 8 bases from V and 8 bases from J; junction bases left unmatched: 12. DNA for the CDR3: TGTGCCAGCTCCCTCCGGGACAGGGGACGGGATGAGCAGTTCTTC. Protein sequence: CASSLRDRGRDEQFF.

The gene calls are TRBV5-4 and TRBJ2-5, with D tentatively TRBD1 (5 bases). Germline V lookup: CDR1 SGHNT, CDR2 YYREEE (reference sequence). V shed 3 bases and J shed 1 base, with 13 bases lying between them. This CDR3 comprises 15 residues. The CDR3 region has the DNA TGTGCCAGCAGCTCGTCTACAGGATCCCAAGAGACCCAGTACTTC. Its protein is CASSSSTGSQETQYF.

The chain joins TRBV25-1 to TRBJ1-4, with 9 bases lining up with TRBD1. CDR1 and CDR2 (germline): MGHDK, SYGVNS. CDR3 length: 16 residues. V shed 4 bases and J 8 bases; nucleotides not matched to a gene: 11. Here the CDR3 DNA reads TGTGCCAGCAGTGCAAGGCGGTGGACAGGGGACGAAAAACTGTTTTTT. It specifies CASSARRWTGDEKLFF.

This chain joins TRBV5-6 and TRBJ2-7; D possibly corresponds to TRBD1 (5 bases). Trimming left V 4 bases short and J 2 bases short, with 7 bases between. The CDR3 totals 12 residues. In germline, CDR1 is SGHDT, CDR2 YYEEEE. This CDR3 is CASSVTAYEQYF. The DNA of the CDR3 is TGTGCCAGCAGCGTGACAGCCTACGAGCAGTACTTC. The full variable domain, its missing parts supplied by reference TRBV5-6 and TRBJ2-7, is DAGVTQSPTHLIKTRGQQVTLRCSPKSGHDTVSWYQQALGQGPQFIFQYYEEEERQRGNFPDRFSGHQFPNYSSELNVNALLLGDSALYLCASSVTAYEQYFGPGTRLTVT.

The V gene is TRBV19, the J gene TRBJ1-2, with TRBD1 matching over 7 bases. This CDR3 region has 14 residues. Germline V gives CDR1 LNHDA, CDR2 SQIVND (reference sequence). Trimming cost V 9 bases and J 4 bases; bases outside gene matches: 11. The CDR3 spells CASDHRGRGYGYTF. The CDR3 region has the DNA TGTGCCAGCGACCACAGGGGCCGGGGCTATGGCTACACCTTC. The full variable domain, completed using reference TRBV19 and TRBJ1-2, is DGGITQSPKYLFRKEGQNVTLSCEQNLNHDAMYWYRQDPGQGLRLIYYSQIVNDFQKGDIAEGYSVSREKKESFPLTVTSAQKNPTAFYLCASDHRGRGYGYTFGSGTRLTVV.

The V and J genes are TRBV5-5 and TRBJ2-7; D might be TRBD1 (6 bases). V was shortened by 0 bases and J by 2 bases, with 12 bases between the two germline ends. The CDR3 covers 15 residues. Germline-derived CDR1 and CDR2 are SGHKS and YYEKEE (reference sequence). CDR3 protein: CASSLGAGVTYEQYF. DNA of the CDR3: TGTGCCAGCAGCTTGGGGGCAGGGGTGACCTACGAGCAGTACTTC. Complete variable domain (other parts from reference TRBV5-5 and TRBJ2-7): DAGVTQSPTHLIKTRGQQVTLRCSPISGHKSVSWYQQVLGQGPQFIFQYYEKEERGRGNFPDRFSARQFPNYSSELNVNALLLGDSALYLCASSLGAGVTYEQYFGPGTRLTVT.

This clone was counted once. The V and J genes are TRBV7-2 and TRBJ1-5; D is uncertain. Germline values: CDR1 SGHTA, CDR2 FQGNSA. There are 13 residues in the CDR3. The ends were cut back, 3 bases at V and 4 bases at J, with 7 bases in the middle. CDR3 DNA sequence: TGTGCCAGCAGCTTGGGGAGAAATCAGCCCCAGCATTTT. This encodes CASSLGRNQPQHF.

The chain recombines TRBV6-1 with TRBJ2-7, with TRBD1 matching over 10 bases. Germline-derived CDR1 and CDR2 are MNHNS and SASEGT. The ends lost 3 bases at V and 2 bases at J; junction bases unmatched: 4. This CDR3 has 15 amino acids. The CDR3 region has the DNA TGTGCCAGCAGTGACCGGGACAGGGGTACCTACGAGCAGTACTTC. It translates to CASSDRDRGTYEQYF.